Given below is one T cell receptor beta chain in context. Its binding antigen is unknown. Base quality data are lacking; no much larger clone is found one base away. This specimen belongs to a study of T cell responses to AZD1222 COVID-19 vaccine (dated by TCRdb to 2020 to 2023). A note on the overall study: AZD1222 recipients given second doses at about 4 weeks or at about 12 weeks were pooled, since spike-specific TCR depth and breadth were not found to differ between the two schedules. Trial participants were enrolled by age into 18-55, 56-69 and 70-plus year subgroups, with approximately 150, 30 and 60 TCR-sequenced participants respectively. TCR sequencing covered fewer than 250 trial participants: about 210 given two doses of AZD1222 and some 25 given two doses of MenACWY control vaccine.

The CDR3 regions of human TCRbeta chains were subjected to immunosequencing. The published analysis was carried out like this. TCRs in the repertoires were compared against a reference library of SARS-CoV-2-specific TCRs that had been generated with the MIRA antigen-specificity platform. Breadth was defined as the fraction of unique TCRs that were SARS-CoV-2-associated. Depth was defined as the fraction of total T cells that were SARS-CoV-2-associated. Using the MIRA data, each spike-specific TCR was assigned both to the spike region to which the TCR was reactive and to a CD4 or CD8 class. Log10-transformed breadth and depth values were compared by one-way ANOVA with Sidak's multiple comparisons tests. Not all clones reach the TCRdb copy of this immuneACCESS table, which keeps in-frame sequences only. Checked studies attribute under half of the gap to unresolved V genes and leave the rest unexplained. V, J and clone size are those of that table, while D and trimming were read from the DNA. The sample data list more than 95,000 clones, and over 85% of these were observed just once. Around 5% of the sample is in the top ten clones.

In the paper's terms, the time point label means: baseline before first vaccination. The vaccinee samples were drawn from two UK trials, COV001 and COV002, one of which was a single-blind randomized controlled phase 2/3 trial testing AZD1222 (ChAdOx1 nCoV-19) in healthy adults. Trial participant PBMC samples were collected at day 0 and day 28 after the second dose for TCRbeta chain sequencing. The full study reports these points: Nearly half of unique spike-specific TCRs reportedly recognized epitopes outside regions mutated in the B.1.351 and B.1.1.7 variants. The whole spike protein was spanned by vaccine-associated CD4 TCRs, and dominant responses were seen in regions 160-218 and 743-854. Participants were mostly white British and included more females than males, and it was suggested by the authors that clonal diversity may have been underestimated. Conclusions about previously exposed vaccinees were limited because only 6 or 7 AZD1222 recipients were SARS-CoV-2 seropositive at baseline. Because no day 14 peak-response samples were available, repertoires were characterized only after the peak T cell response. After two AZD1222 doses, both the breadth and the depth of spike-specific TCRs were significantly higher than at day 0 and than in MenACWY recipients. In the small 56-69-year group, the increase in depth fell short of significance, most likely because of low power.

Unmatched junction bases come to 2, with V trimmed by 4 bases and J by 5 bases. The CDR3 runs 14 residues from the cysteine to the phenylalanine. The entry retains the CDR3 DNA only, 42 bases that are in frame from base 1. Based on the germline V gene (reference sequence), the CDR1 and CDR2 sequences are MNHEY and SMNVEV. The rearranged chain carries TRBV27 and TRBJ2-4, with 10 bases matching TRBD2. The sample was peripheral blood, taken on day 0 of AZD1222 vaccination. This clonotype was sampled from an adult in good health. The DNA reads TGTGCCAGCAGTTCCGGACTAGCGGAAAACATTCAGTACTTC. Translated, it reads CASSSGLAENIQYF.